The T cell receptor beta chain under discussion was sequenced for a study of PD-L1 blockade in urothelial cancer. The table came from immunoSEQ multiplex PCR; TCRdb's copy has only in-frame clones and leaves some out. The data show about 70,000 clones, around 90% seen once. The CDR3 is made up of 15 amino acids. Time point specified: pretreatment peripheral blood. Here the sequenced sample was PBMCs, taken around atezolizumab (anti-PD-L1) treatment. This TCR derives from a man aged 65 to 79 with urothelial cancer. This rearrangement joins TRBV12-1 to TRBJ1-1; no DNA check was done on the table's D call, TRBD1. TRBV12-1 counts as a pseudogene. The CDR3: CASSVRQGKNTEAFF. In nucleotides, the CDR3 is TGTGCCAGCAGCGTCCGACAGGGTAAAAACACTGAAGCTTTCTTT.